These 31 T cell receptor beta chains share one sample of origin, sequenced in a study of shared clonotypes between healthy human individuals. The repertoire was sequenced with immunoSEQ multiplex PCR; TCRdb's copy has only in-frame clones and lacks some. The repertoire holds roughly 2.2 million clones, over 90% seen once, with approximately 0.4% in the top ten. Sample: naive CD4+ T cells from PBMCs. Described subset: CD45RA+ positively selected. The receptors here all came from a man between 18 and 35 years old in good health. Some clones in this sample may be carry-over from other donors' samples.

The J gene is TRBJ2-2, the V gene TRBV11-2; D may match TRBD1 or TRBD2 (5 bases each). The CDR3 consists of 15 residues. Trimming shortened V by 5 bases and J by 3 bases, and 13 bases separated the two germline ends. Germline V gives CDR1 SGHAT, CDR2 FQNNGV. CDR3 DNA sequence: TGTGCCAGCAGCCTAGGGACGGAGCACACCGGGGAGCTGTTTTTT. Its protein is CASSLGTEHTGELFF.

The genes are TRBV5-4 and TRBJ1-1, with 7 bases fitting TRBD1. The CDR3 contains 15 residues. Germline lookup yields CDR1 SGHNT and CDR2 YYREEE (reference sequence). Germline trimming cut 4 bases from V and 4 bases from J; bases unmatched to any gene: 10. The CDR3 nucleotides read TGTGCCAGCAGCCCGAACAGGGGTGGTAGCACTGAAGCTTTCTTT. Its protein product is CASSPNRGGSTEAFF.

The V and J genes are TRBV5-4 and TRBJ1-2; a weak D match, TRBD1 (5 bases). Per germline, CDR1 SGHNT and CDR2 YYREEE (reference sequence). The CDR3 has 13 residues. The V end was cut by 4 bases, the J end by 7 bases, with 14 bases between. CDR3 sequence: CASSRGDGGGYTF. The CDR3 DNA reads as TGTGCCAGCAGCCGGGGGGACGGTGGTGGCTACACCTTC.

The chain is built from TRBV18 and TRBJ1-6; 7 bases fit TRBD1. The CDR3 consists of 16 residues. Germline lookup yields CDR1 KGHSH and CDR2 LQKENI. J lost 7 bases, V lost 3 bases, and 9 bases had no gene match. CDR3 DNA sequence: TGTGCCAGCTCACCCCCCAGGAGGGGGCTCAATTCACCCCTCCACTTT. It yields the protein CASSPPRRGLNSPLHF.

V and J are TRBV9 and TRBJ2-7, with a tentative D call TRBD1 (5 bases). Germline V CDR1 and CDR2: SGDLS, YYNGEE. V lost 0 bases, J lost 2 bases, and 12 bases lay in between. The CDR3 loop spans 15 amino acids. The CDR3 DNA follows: TGTGCCAGCAGCGTAGGCAGGGATGTTGCCTACGAGCAGTACTTC. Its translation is CASSVGRDVAYEQYF.

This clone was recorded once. Written as DNA, the CDR3 is TGTGCCAGCAGCAAAGTGGGCAGACTTTTGAGCAATCAGCCCCAGCATTTT. It is translated as CASSKVGRLLSNQPQHF. The chain couples TRBV21-1 to TRBJ1-5. TRBV21-1 is an annotated pseudogene. This CDR3 region has 17 residues.

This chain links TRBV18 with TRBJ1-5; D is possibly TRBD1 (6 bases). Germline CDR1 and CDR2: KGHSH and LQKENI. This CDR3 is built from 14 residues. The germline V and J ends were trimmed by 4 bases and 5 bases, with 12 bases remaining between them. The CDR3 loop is CASSQGGLDQPQHF. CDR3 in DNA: TGTGCCAGCTCACAGGGGGGGTTGGATCAGCCCCAGCATTTT. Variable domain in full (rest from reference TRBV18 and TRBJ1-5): NAGVMQNPRHLVRRRGQEARLRCSPMKGHSHVYWYRQLPEEGLKFMVYLQKENIIDESGMPKERFSAEFPKEGPSILRIQQVVRGDSAAYFCASSQGGLDQPQHFGDGTRLSIL.

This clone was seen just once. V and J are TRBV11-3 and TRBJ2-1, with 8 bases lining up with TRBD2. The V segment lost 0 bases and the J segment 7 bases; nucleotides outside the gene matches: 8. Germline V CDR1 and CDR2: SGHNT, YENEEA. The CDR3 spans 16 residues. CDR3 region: CASSLDGVAGFNEQFF. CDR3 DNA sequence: TGTGCCAGCAGCTTAGATGGAGTAGCGGGATTTAATGAGCAGTTCTTC. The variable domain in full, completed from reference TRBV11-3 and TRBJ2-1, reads EAGVVQSPRYKIIEKKQPVAFWCNPISGHNTLYWYLQNLGQGPELLIRYENEEAVDDSQLPKDRFSAERLKGVDSTLKIQPAELGDSAVYLCASSLDGVAGFNEQFFGPGTRLTVL.

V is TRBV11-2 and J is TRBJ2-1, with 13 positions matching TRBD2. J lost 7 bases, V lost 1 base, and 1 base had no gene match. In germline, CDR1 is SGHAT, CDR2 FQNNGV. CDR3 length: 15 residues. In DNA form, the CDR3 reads TGTGCCAGCAGCTTAGCGGGACTAGCGGGAAATGAGCAGTTCTTC. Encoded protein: CASSLAGLAGNEQFF.

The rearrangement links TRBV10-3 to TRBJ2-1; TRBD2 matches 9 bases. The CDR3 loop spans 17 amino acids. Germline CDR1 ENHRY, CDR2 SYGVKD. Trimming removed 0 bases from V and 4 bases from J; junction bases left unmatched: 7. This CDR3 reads CAISESASGKGYNEQFF. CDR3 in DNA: TGTGCCATCAGTGAGTCTGCTAGCGGGAAAGGTTACAATGAGCAGTTCTTC.

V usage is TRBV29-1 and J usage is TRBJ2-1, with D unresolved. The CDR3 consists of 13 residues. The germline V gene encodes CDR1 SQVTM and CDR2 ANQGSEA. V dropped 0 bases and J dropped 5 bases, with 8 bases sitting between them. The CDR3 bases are TGCAGCGTTGAAGATCCCTCACACAATGAGCAGTTCTTC. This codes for CSVEDPSHNEQFF.

The CDR3 reads CASSLVRTSGSSQYF. As DNA, the CDR3 is TGTGCCAGCAGCTTAGTACGGACTAGCGGGAGTTCTCAGTACTTC. The chain recombines TRBV7-2 with TRBJ2-4; TRBD2 agrees at 13 bases. Germline CDR1 and CDR2: SGHTA and FQGNSA. The V segment lost 1 base and the J segment 12 bases; nucleotides outside the gene matches: 6. The CDR3 is 15 residues long.

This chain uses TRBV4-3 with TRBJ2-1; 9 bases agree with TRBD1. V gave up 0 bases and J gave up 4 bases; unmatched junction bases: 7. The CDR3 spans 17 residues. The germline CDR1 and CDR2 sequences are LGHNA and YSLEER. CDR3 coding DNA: TGCGCCAGCAGCCAAGACCGCGGGACAGGGAGGTACAATGAGCAGTTCTTC. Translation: CASSQDRGTGRYNEQFF.

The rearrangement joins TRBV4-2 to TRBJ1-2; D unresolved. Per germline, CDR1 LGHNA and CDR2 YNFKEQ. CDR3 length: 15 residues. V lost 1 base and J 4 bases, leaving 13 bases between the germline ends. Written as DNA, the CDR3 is TGTGCCAGCAGCCAAGGAAACTTGGCTAGCTATGGCTACACCTTC. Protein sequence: CASSQGNLASYGYTF.

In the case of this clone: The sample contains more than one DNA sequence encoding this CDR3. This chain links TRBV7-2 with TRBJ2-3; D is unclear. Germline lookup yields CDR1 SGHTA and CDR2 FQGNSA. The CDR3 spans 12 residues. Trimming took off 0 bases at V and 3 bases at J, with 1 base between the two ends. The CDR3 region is CASSLATDTQYF. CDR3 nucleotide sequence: TGTGCCAGCAGCTTAGCTACAGATACGCAGTATTTT. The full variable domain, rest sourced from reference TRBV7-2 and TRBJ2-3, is GAGVSQSPSNKVTEKGKDVELRCDPISGHTALYWYRQSLGQGLEFLIYFQGNSAPDKSGLPSDRFSAERTGGSVSTLTIQRTQQEDSAVYLCASSLATDTQYFGPGTRLTVL.

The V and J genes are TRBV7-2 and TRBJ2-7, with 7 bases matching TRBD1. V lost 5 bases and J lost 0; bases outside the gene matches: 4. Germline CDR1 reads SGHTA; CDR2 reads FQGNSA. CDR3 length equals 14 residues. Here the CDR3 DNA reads TGTGCCAGCAGCCCGGGACAGTCCTCCTACGAGCAGTACTTC. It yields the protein CASSPGQSSYEQYF.

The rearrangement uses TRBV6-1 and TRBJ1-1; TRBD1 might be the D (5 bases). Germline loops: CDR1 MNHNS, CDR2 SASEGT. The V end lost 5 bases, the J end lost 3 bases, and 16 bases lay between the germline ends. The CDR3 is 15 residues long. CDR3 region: CASSINFGAYTEAFF. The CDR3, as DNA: TGTGCCAGCAGTATTAATTTTGGGGCATACACTGAAGCTTTCTTT.

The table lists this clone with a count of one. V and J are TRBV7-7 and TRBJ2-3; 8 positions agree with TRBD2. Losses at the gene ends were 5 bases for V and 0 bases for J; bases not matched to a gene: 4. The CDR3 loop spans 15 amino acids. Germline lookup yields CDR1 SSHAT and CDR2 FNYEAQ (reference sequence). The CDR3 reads CASSLIAGSTDTQYF. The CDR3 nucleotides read TGTGCCAGCAGCCTAATAGCGGGGAGCACAGATACGCAGTATTTT. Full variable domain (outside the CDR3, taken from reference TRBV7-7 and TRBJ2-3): GAGVSQSPRYKVTKRGQDVTLRCDPISSHATLYWYQQALGQGPEFLTYFNYEAQPDKSGLPSDRFSAERPEGSISTLTIQRTEQRDSAMYRCASSLIAGSTDTQYFGPGTRLTVL.

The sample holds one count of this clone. CDR3 loop: CASSAQVGLLQPQHF. Written as DNA, the CDR3 is TGTGCCAGCAGTGCACAGGTAGGTCTGCTTCAGCCCCAGCATTTT. V usage is TRBV2 and J usage is TRBJ1-5, with D perhaps TRBD1 (5 bases). V was pared by 4 bases and J by 6 bases, with 16 bases between. The CDR3 length is 15 residues. Looked up from germline, CDR1 is SNHLY and CDR2 is FYNNEI.

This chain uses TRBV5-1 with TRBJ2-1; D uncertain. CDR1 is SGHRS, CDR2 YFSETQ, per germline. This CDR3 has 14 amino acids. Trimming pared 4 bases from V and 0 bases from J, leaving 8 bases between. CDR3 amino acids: CASSQTPSYNEQFF. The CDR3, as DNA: TGCGCCAGCAGCCAGACGCCCTCCTACAATGAGCAGTTCTTC.

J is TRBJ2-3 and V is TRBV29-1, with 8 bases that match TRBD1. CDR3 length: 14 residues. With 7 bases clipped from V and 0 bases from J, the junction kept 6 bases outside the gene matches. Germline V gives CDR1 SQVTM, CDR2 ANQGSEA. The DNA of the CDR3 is TGCAGCGGCCGACAGGGGCCTAGCACAGATACGCAGTATTTT. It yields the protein CSGRQGPSTDTQYF.

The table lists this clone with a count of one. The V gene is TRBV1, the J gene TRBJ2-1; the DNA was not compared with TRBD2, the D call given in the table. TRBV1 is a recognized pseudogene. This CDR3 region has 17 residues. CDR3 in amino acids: CTSSQEETGKSYNEQFF. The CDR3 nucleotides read TGCACCAGCAGCCAAGAGGAAACGGGAAAGTCCTACAATGAGCAGTTCTTC.

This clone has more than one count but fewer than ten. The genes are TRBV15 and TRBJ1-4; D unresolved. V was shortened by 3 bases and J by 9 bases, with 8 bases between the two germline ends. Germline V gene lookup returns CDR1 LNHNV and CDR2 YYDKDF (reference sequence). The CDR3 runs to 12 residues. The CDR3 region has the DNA TGTGCCACCAGCAGGATAGGTCAAAAACTGTTTTTT. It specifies CATSRIGQKLFF.

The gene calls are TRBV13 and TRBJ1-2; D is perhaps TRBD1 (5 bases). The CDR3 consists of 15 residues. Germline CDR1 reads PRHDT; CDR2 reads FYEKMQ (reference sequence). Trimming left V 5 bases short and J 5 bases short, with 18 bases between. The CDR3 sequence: CASSPQGIRAYGYTF. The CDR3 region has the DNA TGTGCCAGCAGCCCCCAGGGAATCCGAGCTTATGGCTACACCTTC.

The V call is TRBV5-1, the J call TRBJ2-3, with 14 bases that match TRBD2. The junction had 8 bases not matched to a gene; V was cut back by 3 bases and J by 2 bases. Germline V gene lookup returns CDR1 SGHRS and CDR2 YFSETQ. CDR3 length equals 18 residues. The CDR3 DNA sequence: TGCGCCAGCAGCTCCGGGACTAGCGGGAGTAGGTACACAGATACGCAGTATTTT. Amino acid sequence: CASSSGTSGSRYTDTQYF.

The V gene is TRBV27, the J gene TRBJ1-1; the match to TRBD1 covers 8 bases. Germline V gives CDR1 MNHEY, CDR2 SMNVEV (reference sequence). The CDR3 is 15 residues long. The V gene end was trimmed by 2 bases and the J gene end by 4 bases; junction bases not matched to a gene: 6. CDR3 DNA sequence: TGTGCCAGCAGTTTACTGGGACAGGCTCTCACTGAAGCTTTCTTT. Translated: CASSLLGQALTEAFF.

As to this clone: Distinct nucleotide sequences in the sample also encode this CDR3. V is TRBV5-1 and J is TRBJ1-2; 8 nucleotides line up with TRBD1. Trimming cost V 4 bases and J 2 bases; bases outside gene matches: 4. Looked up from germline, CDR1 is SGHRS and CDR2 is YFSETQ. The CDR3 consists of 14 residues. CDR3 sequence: CASSPGQANYGYTF. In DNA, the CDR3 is TGCGCCAGCAGCCCGGGACAGGCAAACTATGGCTACACCTTC.

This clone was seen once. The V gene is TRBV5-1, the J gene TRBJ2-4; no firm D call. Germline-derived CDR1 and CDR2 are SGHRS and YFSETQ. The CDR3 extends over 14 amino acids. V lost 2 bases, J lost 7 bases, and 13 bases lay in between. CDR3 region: CASSFSGDGNIQYF. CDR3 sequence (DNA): TGCGCCAGCAGCTTCAGTGGGGATGGGAACATTCAGTACTTC.

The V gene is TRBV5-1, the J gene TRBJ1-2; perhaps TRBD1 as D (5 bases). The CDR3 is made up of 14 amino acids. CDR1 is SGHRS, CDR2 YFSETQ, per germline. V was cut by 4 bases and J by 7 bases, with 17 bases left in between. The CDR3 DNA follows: TGCGCCAGCAGCCGCGAGGTCGCGGGGGGTGGCTACACCTTC. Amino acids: CASSREVAGGGYTF.

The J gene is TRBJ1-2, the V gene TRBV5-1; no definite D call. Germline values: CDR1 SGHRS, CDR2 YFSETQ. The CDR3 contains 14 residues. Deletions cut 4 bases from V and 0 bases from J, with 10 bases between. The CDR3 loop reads CASSLEPPNYGYTF. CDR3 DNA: TGCGCCAGCAGCCTCGAGCCCCCTAACTATGGCTACACCTTC.

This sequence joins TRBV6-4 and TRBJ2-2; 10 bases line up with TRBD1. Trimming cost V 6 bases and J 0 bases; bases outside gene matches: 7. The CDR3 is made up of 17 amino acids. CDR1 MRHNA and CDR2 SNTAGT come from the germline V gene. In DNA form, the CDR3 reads TGTGCCAGCAGAGTAAGCGGGACAGGGGCGAACACCGGGGAGCTGTTTTTT. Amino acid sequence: CASRVSGTGANTGELFF.